These 30 T cell receptor beta chains were all obtained from the same sample, sequenced in a study of shared clonotypes between healthy human individuals. Here immunoSEQ multiplex PCR was the method, and the copy in TCRdb shows in-frame clones only, minus some. The table has about 2 million clones, 85% to 95% seen once. The naive CD8 subset, CD45RO-negative cells positively selected for CCR7, excluded terminally differentiated effector memory CD45RA+ cells. The sample consisted of naive CD8+ T cells sorted from blood. The receptor set was obtained from a man aged 18 to 29 in good health.

Of note for this clone: This specimen includes other DNA sequences encoding the same CDR3. The V gene is TRBV7-6, the J gene TRBJ2-2; D possibly corresponds to TRBD2 (5 bases). V gave up 3 bases and J gave up 1 base, with 6 bases separating them. The CDR3 has 14 amino acids. CDR1 is SGHVS, CDR2 FNYEAQ, per germline. The CDR3 protein is CASSLGVNTGELFF. DNA for the CDR3: TGTGCCAGCAGCTTGGGAGTGAACACCGGGGAGCTGTTTTTT.

The rearrangement joins TRBV28 to TRBJ1-2, with a weak D call TRBD1 (6 bases). CDR3 size: 16 residues. V was trimmed by 2 bases and J by 4 bases, leaving 17 bases between them. Germline V gene sequence: CDR1 MDHEN, CDR2 SYDVKM. The CDR3 reads CASSLRRTASFYGYTF. Written as DNA, the CDR3 is TGTGCCAGCAGTTTACGCCGGACAGCATCCTTCTATGGCTACACCTTC.

The chain has TRBV7-9 and TRBJ2-1; possible D gene TRBD1, 6 bases. The V end lost 7 bases, the J end lost 4 bases, and 20 bases lay between the germline ends. This CDR3 has 16 amino acids. Germline assignment: CDR1 SEHNR and CDR2 FQNEAQ (reference sequence). The CDR3 DNA follows: TGTGCCAGCACCTCTAATCAGGGGTTAGAGTACAATGAGCAGTTCTTC. It yields the protein CASTSNQGLEYNEQFF. The full variable domain, its missing parts supplied by reference TRBV7-9 and TRBJ2-1, is DTGVSQNPRHKITKRGQNVTFRCDPISEHNRLYWYRQTLGQGPEFLTYFQNEAQLEKSRLLSDRFSAERPKGSFSTLEIQRTEQGDSAMYLCASTSNQGLEYNEQFFGPGTRLTVL.

V and J are TRBV10-2 and TRBJ2-1; 9 bases match TRBD2. Germline V gene sequence: CDR1 WSHSY, CDR2 SAAADI. V lost 5 bases to trimming and J lost 6 bases; unmatched junction nucleotides: 5. The CDR3 consists of 14 residues. The CDR3 protein is CASSTSGGFNEQFF. For the CDR3, the DNA is TGCGCCAGCAGTACCAGCGGGGGGTTCAATGAGCAGTTCTTC.

The chain combines TRBV19 with TRBJ1-4; no clear D. V was shortened by 8 bases and J by 7 bases, with 11 bases between the two germline ends. The CDR3 covers 12 residues. Germline V lookup: CDR1 LNHDA, CDR2 SQIVND (reference sequence). The CDR3 DNA reads TGTGCCAGTTCCACAGAGGGTGAAAAACTGTTTTTT. Amino acid sequence: CASSTEGEKLFF.

The genes are TRBV7-9 and TRBJ2-5; no firm D call. The CDR3 spans 15 residues. Germline V lookup: CDR1 SEHNR, CDR2 FQNEAQ (reference sequence). V was clipped by 0 bases and J by 1 base, with 9 bases between them. For the CDR3, the DNA is TGTGCCAGCAGCTTAGCGCGGTCAGGCCAAGAGACCCAGTACTTC. Translated, it gives CASSLARSGQETQYF. Filled out from reference TRBV7-9 and TRBJ2-5, the complete variable domain reads DTGVSQNPRHKITKRGQNVTFRCDPISEHNRLYWYRQTLGQGPEFLTYFQNEAQLEKSRLLSDRFSAERPKGSFSTLEIQRTEQGDSAMYLCASSLARSGQETQYFGPGTRLLVL.

The chain employs TRBV25-1 and TRBJ1-4; D remains unclear. Looked up from germline, CDR1 is MGHDK and CDR2 is SYGVNS. Trimming pared 3 bases from V and 5 bases from J, leaving 10 bases between. The CDR3 covers 14 residues. CDR3 sequence reads: CASSDVAVNEKLFF. The CDR3 DNA follows: TGTGCCAGCAGTGATGTTGCTGTGAATGAAAAACTGTTTTTT.

This clone was counted a single time. Other DNA sequences in this specimen translate into the identical CDR3. The V call is TRBV9, the J call TRBJ1-2; the D gene is possibly TRBD1 (6 bases). CDR1 and CDR2 (germline): SGDLS, YYNGEE. Trimming left V 3 bases short and J 4 bases short, with 7 bases between. The CDR3 covers 12 residues. For the CDR3, the DNA is TGTGCCAGCAGCGGGACAGCCTATGGCTACACCTTC. Protein product: CASSGTAYGYTF. Variable domain in full (rest from reference TRBV9 and TRBJ1-2): DSGVTQTPKHLITATGQRVTLRCSPRSGDLSVYWYQQSLDQGLQFLIQYYNGEERAKGNILERFSAQQFPDLHSELNLSSLELGDSALYFCASSGTAYGYTFGSGTRLTVV.

V is TRBV7-9 and J is TRBJ2-2; D call uncertain. This CDR3 has 14 residues. Trimming cost V 1 base and J 8 bases, with 11 bases left between them. From germline, CDR1 is SEHNR and CDR2 FQNEAQ (reference sequence). The CDR3 bases are TGTGCCAGCAGCTTAGTACCAGATAAGGGGGAGCTGTTTTTT. This translates into CASSLVPDKGELFF.

A remark on this clone: The germline gene is not matched at one end of the junction; a read error may be the cause. The CDR3 here is CASSGVDF. In nucleotides, the CDR3 is TGTGCCAGCAGCGGGGTGGACTTT. This chain links TRBV2 with TRBJ1-1; D gene unclear. Per the germline V gene, CDR1 is SNHLY and CDR2 is FYNNEI. The CDR3 sequence is 8 residues long. The full variable domain, in which reference TRBV2 and TRBJ1-1 provide the parts outside the CDR3, is EPEVTQTPSHQVTQMGQEVILRCVPISNHLYFYWYRQILGQKVEFLVSFYNNEISEKSEIFDDQFSVERPDGSNFTLKIRSTKLEDSAMYFCASSGVDFGQGTRLTVV.

The chain joins TRBV4-3 to TRBJ1-4; maybe TRBD1 (5 bases). V lost 6 bases and J lost 4, with 18 bases in between. CDR1 LGHNA and CDR2 YSLEER come from the germline V gene. The CDR3 has 16 amino acids. For the CDR3, the DNA is TGCGCCAGCAGACAGACCATCGACAGCCTTAATGAAAAACTGTTTTTT. Translated: CASRQTIDSLNEKLFF.

The gene calls are TRBV5-4 and TRBJ1-1, with D unclear. Germline V gene data show CDR1 as SGHNT and CDR2 as YYREEE (reference sequence). There are 13 residues in the CDR3. The V end was cut by 0 bases, the J end by 8 bases, with 11 bases between. CDR3 coding DNA: TGTGCCAGCAGCTTGGGACCGACACGGGAAGCTTTCTTT. It specifies CASSLGPTREAFF. The full variable domain, its missing parts supplied by reference TRBV5-4 and TRBJ1-1, is ETGVTQSPTHLIKTRGQQVTLRCSSQSGHNTVSWYQQALGQGPQFIFQYYREEENGRGNFPPRFSGLQFPNYSSELNVNALELDDSALYLCASSLGPTREAFFGQGTRLTVV.

V and J are TRBV7-2 and TRBJ1-6, with 7 bases identical to TRBD1. The CDR3 covers 15 residues. Germline CDR1 and CDR2: SGHTA and FQGNSA. V lost 1 base and J lost 9; bases outside the gene matches: 6. Written as DNA, the CDR3 is TGTGCCAGCAGCTTAGTCGGAGGGGGCAGTTCACCCCTCCACTTT. Amino acids: CASSLVGGGSSPLHF.

This clone occurred a few times. Within the sample, other DNA sequences also encode this same CDR3. The chain carries TRBV30 and TRBJ1-1; possibly TRBD1 for D (5 bases). Per the germline V gene, CDR1 is GTSNPN and CDR2 is SVGIG (reference sequence). V dropped 0 bases and J dropped 5 bases, with 10 bases sitting between them. The CDR3 sequence is 13 residues long. In nucleotides, the CDR3 is TGTGCCTGGAGTGTTGCTGGGGGGACTGAAGCTTTCTTT. Its translation is CAWSVAGGTEAFF.

The V call is TRBV7-2, the J call TRBJ2-5, with D perhaps being TRBD1 or TRBD2 (5 bases each). The CDR3 loop spans 15 amino acids. Germline V CDR1 and CDR2: SGHTA, FQGNSA. The germline V and J ends were trimmed by 5 bases and 1 base, with 14 bases remaining between them. The CDR3 here is CASSQNRRPQETQYF. Written as DNA, the CDR3 is TGTGCCAGCAGCCAGAACAGGAGGCCCCAAGAGACCCAGTACTTC.

This chain joins TRBV5-1 and TRBJ2-7, with D tentatively TRBD2 (5 bases). CDR1 is SGHRS and CDR2 is YFSETQ in the germline V gene. The CDR3 consists of 17 residues. Trimming removed 0 bases from V and 3 bases from J, with 19 bases in between. CDR3 in amino acids: CASSLADEGLGNYEQYF. CDR3 DNA: TGCGCCAGCAGCTTGGCGGATGAGGGTCTAGGCAACTACGAGCAGTACTTC. Looking up the rest from reference TRBV5-1 and TRBJ2-7 gives the full variable domain: KAGVTQTPRYLIKTRGQQVTLSCSPISGHRSVSWYQQTPGQGLQFLFEYFSETQRNKGNFPGRFSGRQFSNSRSEMNVSTLELGDSALYLCASSLADEGLGNYEQYFGPGTRLTVT.

The chain uses TRBV6-5 and TRBJ1-1; unclear D gene. V shed 4 bases and J shed 6 bases, with 9 bases lying between them. From germline, CDR1 is MNHEY and CDR2 SVGAGI. The CDR3 loop spans 12 amino acids. The CDR3 DNA sequence: TGTGCCAGCAGTTCCCCTCCAGCTGAAGCTTTCTTT. Amino acids: CASSSPPAEAFF.

The genes are TRBV27 and TRBJ1-4; D not resolved. From germline, CDR1 is MNHEY and CDR2 SMNVEV (reference sequence). The CDR3 sequence is 13 residues long. Trimming stripped 0 bases from V and 7 bases from J, with 6 bases between. DNA of the CDR3: TGTGCCAGCAGTTTATCGCTATTTGAAAAACTGTTTTTT. Its protein is CASSLSLFEKLFF.

The chain has TRBV29-1 and TRBJ2-1; 7 bases fit TRBD2. Germline V gene sequence: CDR1 SQVTM, CDR2 ANQGSEA. This CDR3 has 14 amino acids. V lost 7 bases, J lost 8 bases, and 14 bases stayed unmatched. This chain's CDR3 is CSAHGRHFRDEQFF. Written as DNA, the CDR3 is TGCAGCGCCCACGGGAGGCACTTTCGGGATGAGCAGTTCTTC.

V gene TRBV19 combines with J gene TRBJ2-7; the match to TRBD1 covers 7 bases. Looked up from germline, CDR1 is LNHDA and CDR2 is SQIVND (reference sequence). This CDR3 spans 16 amino acids. The V segment lost 3 bases and the J segment 5 bases; nucleotides outside the gene matches: 13. CDR3 sequence: CASSIGVGDRADEQYF. The CDR3 bases are TGTGCCAGTAGTATCGGAGTGGGCGACAGGGCTGACGAGCAGTACTTC.

The table lists this clone with a count of one. The V and J genes are TRBV29-1 and TRBJ2-3, with no clear D. The CDR3 is made up of 13 amino acids. Looked up from germline, CDR1 is SQVTM and CDR2 is ANQGSEA. V was trimmed by 3 bases and J by 2 bases, leaving 9 bases between them. CDR3 amino acids: CSVEEPNTDTQYF. In DNA form, the CDR3 reads TGCAGCGTTGAGGAGCCCAACACAGATACGCAGTATTTT.

The chain uses TRBV4-3 and TRBJ2-5, with D tentatively TRBD2 (5 bases). This CDR3 region has 14 residues. V lost 5 bases and J lost 3, with 13 bases in between. Germline V gives CDR1 LGHNA, CDR2 YSLEER. The CDR3 sequence is CASSVGGQKETQYF. The CDR3 nucleotides read TGCGCCAGCAGCGTAGGAGGCCAAAAAGAGACCCAGTACTTC.

V and J are TRBV5-1 and TRBJ2-7, with no clear D. Germline values: CDR1 SGHRS, CDR2 YFSETQ. V lost 5 bases and J lost 0, with 12 bases in between. CDR3 length: 14 amino acids. CDR3 residues: CASSIFSGSYEQYF. CDR3 nucleotide sequence: TGCGCCAGCAGTATTTTTAGTGGCTCCTACGAGCAGTACTTC.

This chain connects TRBV4-1 to TRBJ1-4, with D perhaps matching TRBD1 (5 bases). CDR3 size: 16 residues. Between the trimmed V and J ends, which lost 3 bases and 0 bases, there was a span of 11 bases. Germline CDR1 MGHRA, CDR2 YSYEKL. The CDR3 reads CASSQASGTTNEKLFF. In nucleotides, the CDR3 is TGCGCCAGCAGCCAGGCATCAGGGACAACTAATGAAAAACTGTTTTTT.

As concerns this clone: Other DNA variants within this sample encode the same CDR3. CDR3 DNA: TGCGCCAGCAGCCACCCTGGGCAGGGGGCCTACGAGCAGTACTTC. Its protein product is CASSHPGQGAYEQYF. The genes are TRBV4-1 and TRBJ2-7; TRBD1 agrees at 7 bases. Per germline, CDR1 MGHRA and CDR2 YSYEKL. The CDR3 extends over 15 amino acids. The V and J ends lost 3 bases and 2 bases, in that order; junction bases with no gene match: 7.

This chain links TRBV5-5 with TRBJ2-7; D assignment may be TRBD1 or TRBD2 (5 bases each). The V end was cut by 1 base, the J end by 1 base, with 9 bases between. CDR3 length equals 14 residues. The germline V gene has CDR1 SGHKS and CDR2 YYEKEE (reference sequence). The CDR3, as DNA: TGTGCCAGCAGCTTGTGGGACGGTTCCTACGAGCAGTACTTC. Its protein product is CASSLWDGSYEQYF. The full variable domain, with the rest looked up from reference TRBV5-5 and TRBJ2-7, is DAGVTQSPTHLIKTRGQQVTLRCSPISGHKSVSWYQQVLGQGPQFIFQYYEKEERGRGNFPDRFSARQFPNYSSELNVNALLLGDSALYLCASSLWDGSYEQYFGPGTRLTVT.

This sequence joins TRBV28 and TRBJ2-7, with 7 bases lining up with TRBD1. CDR1 is MDHEN and CDR2 is SYDVKM in the germline V gene. The V segment lost 4 bases and the J segment 3 bases; nucleotides outside the gene matches: 12. The CDR3 runs to 16 residues. Here the CDR3 reads CASSSLSGTVLYEQYF. The CDR3 DNA is TGTGCCAGCAGTTCCCTATCCGGGACAGTGCTCTACGAGCAGTACTTC.

Worth noting for this clone: Different DNA sequences within this sample yield the same CDR3. V usage is TRBV5-1 and J usage is TRBJ2-3; D not certain. The germline CDR1 and CDR2 sequences are SGHRS and YFSETQ. V lost 0 bases and J 0 bases, leaving 5 bases between the germline ends. CDR3 length equals 14 residues. Written as DNA, the CDR3 is TGCGCCAGCAGCTTGGATAGTAGCACAGATACGCAGTATTTT. Protein: CASSLDSSTDTQYF.

The genes are TRBV13 and TRBJ1-2; 8 bases map to TRBD1. The CDR3 contains 14 residues. CDR1 and CDR2 (germline): PRHDT, FYEKMQ (reference sequence). V was clipped by 5 bases and J by 4 bases; unmatched bases: 6. The CDR3 nucleotides read TGTGCCAGCAGCGAGGACAGGGTTACCTATGGCTACACCTTC. It codes for CASSEDRVTYGYTF.

The V call is TRBV6-5, the J call TRBJ1-5, with D possibly being TRBD1 (5 bases). The CDR3 runs to 13 residues. The V gene lost 2 bases and the J gene lost 9 bases, with 11 bases spanning the gap. The germline gives CDR1 MNHEY, CDR2 SVGAGI. The CDR3 bases are TGTGCCAGCAGTTACACAGGTCAAGCGCCCCAGCATTTT. Protein sequence: CASSYTGQAPQHF.